The clone carrying this T cell receptor (beta chain) showed up just a few times. Its cognate antigen is unknown. Template material for amplifying TCR beta CDR3 regions consisted of RNA transcripts. An initial round of RT-PCR targeting the TCR CDR3 relied on the HTBI primer set. TCRdb re-called the multiplex PCR reads through MiXCR, storing one row per CDR3 protein. This sample has hundreds of thousands of distinct CDR3 sequences, with roughly 14% found just once. This record belongs to a study of T cells in Graves' hyperthyroidism and ophthalmopathy. Diagnoses were established using clinical symptoms, serum thyroxine and TRAb, thyroid ultrasound and orbital computed tomography. PBMCs were obtained from over 8.5 ml fresh peripheral blood. Germline assignment: CDR1 LNHDA and CDR2 SQIVND (reference sequence). CDR3 length equals 15 residues. With 5 bases removed from V and 3 bases from J, the gap between germline ends came to 14 bases.

Overall study results and limits: The model made its ophthalmopathy prediction, and onset followed a median about 5.9 months later. Blood also contained most expanded thyroid clonotypes above 0.001.

The chain recombines TRBV19 with TRBJ1-5; maybe TRBD1 (6 bases). This clonotype was obtained from a man younger than 30 with Graves' ophthalmopathy. Sequencing was carried out using blood. CDR3: CASSRLGGSNQPQHF. In DNA form, the CDR3 reads TGTGCCAGTAGTCGGTTAGGGGGGTCCAATCAGCCCCAGCATTTT.